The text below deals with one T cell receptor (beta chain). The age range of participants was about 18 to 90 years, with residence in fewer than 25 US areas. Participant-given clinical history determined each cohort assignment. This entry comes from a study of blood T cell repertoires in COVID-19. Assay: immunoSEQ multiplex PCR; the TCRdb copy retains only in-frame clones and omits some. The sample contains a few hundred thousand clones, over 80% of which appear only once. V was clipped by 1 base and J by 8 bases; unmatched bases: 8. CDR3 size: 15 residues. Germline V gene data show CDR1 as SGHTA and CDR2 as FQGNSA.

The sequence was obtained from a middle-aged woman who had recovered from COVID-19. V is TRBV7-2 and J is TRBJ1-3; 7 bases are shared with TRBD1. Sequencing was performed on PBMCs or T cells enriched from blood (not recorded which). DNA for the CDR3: TGTGCCAGCAGCTTAGGGACAGGCGACGTGTACACCATATATTTT. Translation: CASSLGTGDVYTIYF.